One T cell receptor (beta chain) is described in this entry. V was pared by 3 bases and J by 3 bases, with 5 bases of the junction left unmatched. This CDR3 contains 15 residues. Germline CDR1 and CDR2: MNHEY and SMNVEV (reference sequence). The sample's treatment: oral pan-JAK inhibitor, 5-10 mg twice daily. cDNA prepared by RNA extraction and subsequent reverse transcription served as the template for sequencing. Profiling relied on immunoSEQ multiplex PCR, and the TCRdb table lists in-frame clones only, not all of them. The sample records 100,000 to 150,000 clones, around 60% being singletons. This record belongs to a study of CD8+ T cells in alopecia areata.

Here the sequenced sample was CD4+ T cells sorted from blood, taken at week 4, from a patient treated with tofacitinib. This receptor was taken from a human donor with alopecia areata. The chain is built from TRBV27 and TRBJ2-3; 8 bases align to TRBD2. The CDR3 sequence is CASSFSGGLTDTQYF. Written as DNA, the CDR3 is TGTGCCAGCAGTTTCTCGGGAGGGCTTACAGATACGCAGTATTTT.